The rows below give T cell receptor beta chains drawn from one sample of a study of T cell responses to AZD1222 COVID-19 vaccine. Produced via immunoSEQ multiplex PCR; TCRdb's table is partial and in-frame only. The data contain roughly 120,000 clones, approximately 88% of them singletons. The sequenced sample was peripheral blood, obtained on day 0 of AZD1222 vaccination. All receptors come from an adult in good health. Each CDR3 is given with its conserved first and last residue. D genes are given only for firm matches. Clone size is shown for a subset of rows, as once, few, many or a class of expanded clone.

>-|TRBD1|TRBJ1-1|TRBV9
TGTGCCAGCAGCCGCGGACAGGGAAATGCTTTCTTT
CASSRGQGNAFF
>-|TRBD1|TRBJ1-2|TRBV7-2
TGTGCCAGCAGCATTAGGGGGGACAGGGATTTATTCTATGGCTACACCTTC
CASSIRGDRDLFYGYTF
>-|-|TRBJ1-4|TRBV10-2
TGCGCCAGCAGTGACGGGCAGGGAGATGAAAAACTGTTTTTT
CASSDGQGDEKLFF
>-|-|TRBJ1-4|TRBV9
TGTGCCAGCAGTGGCTGGTCTGGGAGCGGTGAAAAACTGTTTTTT
CASSGWSGSGEKLFF
>-|TRBD1|TRBJ1-5|TRBV19
TGTGCCAGTAGTTTACCGACAGGGTTTCAGCCCCAGCATTTT
CASSLPTGFQPQHF
>-|-|TRBJ1-2|TRBV9
TGTGCCAGCAGCGTAGGGCCTGCTAACTATGGCTACACCTTC
CASSVGPANYGYTF
>-|TRBD1|TRBJ1-4|TRBV2
TGTGCCAGCAAACGGACAGGGGGCACTAATGAAAAACTGTTTTTT
CASKRTGGTNEKLFF
>-|TRBD1|TRBJ1-6|TRBV18
TGTGCCAGCTCACAGACAGGGTGGGAGAATTCACCCCTCCACTTT
CASSQTGWENSPLHF
>once|TRBD1|TRBJ1-2|TRBV4-3
TGCGCCAGCAGCCAAGATCGGGACAGGAGCGTTGGCTACACCTTC
CASSQDRDRSVGYTF
>-|-|TRBJ2-2|TRBV2
TGTGCCAGCATCGTAGGAACAGGGCGGGCCGGGGAGCTGTTTTTT
CASIVGTGRAGELFF
>-|-|TRBJ2-1|TRBV10-1
TGCGCCAGCAGACAAGCCTCGGGGATGGCCGATGAGCAGTTCTTC
CASRQASGMADEQFF
>-|-|TRBJ1-1|TRBV18
TGTGCCAGCTCACCACCGGCGCTAGGGACGAACACTGAAGCTTTCTTT
CASSPPALGTNTEAFF
>-|-|TRBJ1-5|TRBV3-1/TRBV3-2
TGTGCCAGCAGCAGGACGAGGGATCAGCCCCAGCATTTT
CASSRTRDQPQHF
>-|-|TRBJ1-5|TRBV20-1
TGCAGTGCTAGTTCAGGGCCCGATCAGCCCCAGCATTTT
CSASSGPDQPQHF
>-|-|TRBJ1-5|TRBV12-3/TRBV12-4
TGTGCCAGCAGAGAGGGCAATCAGCCCCAGCATTTT
CASREGNQPQHF
>-|TRBD1|TRBJ1-5|TRBV5-8
TGTGCCAGTGGCAGGGGGAGCAATCAGCCCCAGCATTTT
CASGRGSNQPQHF
>once|-|TRBJ1-6|TRBV27
TGTGCCAGCAGTCCTATGGGTTATTCACCCCTCCACTTT
CASSPMGYSPLHF
>-|TRBD2|TRBJ2-1|TRBV4-2
TGTGCCAGCTCCTGGGGGGGCAATGAGCAGTTCTTC
CASSWGGNEQFF